This T cell receptor beta chain is from a study of blood T cells in healthy people across ages. A second PCR, run for roughly 7 to 11 cycles, used a sample-barcoded 5' primer plus a J-beta primer mix. Each TCR beta cDNA got a 12-nucleotide random molecular identifier. TCRdb re-analysed the 5' RACE reads in MiXCR, keeping a single row per CDR3 protein. The data hold hundreds of thousands of distinct CDR3 sequences, with 45% to 50% observed a single time. Study outcomes and limitations: Both naive CD4+ cell counts and diversity were greater in long-lived donors than in aged donors. CMV status of donors was not determined, possibly confounding expanded clonotype changes. PBMCs that were unsorted prevented a conclusive naive versus antigen-experienced comparison.

Notes on this clonotype: The target antigen is unknown.

Germline V gives CDR1 DFQATT, CDR2 SNEGSKA (reference sequence). Trimming stripped 6 bases from V and 5 bases from J, with 15 bases between. The CDR3 totals 13 residues. The sequencing sample was made of blood. The TCR comes from a woman aged 55-70 years in good health. This chain connects TRBV20-1 to TRBJ2-3; possible D gene TRBD2, 6 bases. The CDR3 sequence is CSAGGLSRDTQYF. In DNA, the CDR3 is TGCAGTGCAGGAGGGCTCAGTAGAGATACGCAGTATTTT.